This T cell receptor (beta chain) was captured by sequencing in a study of OX40 agonist ivuxolimab in advanced cancers. Comments on this clone: Its antigen is unidentified.

Study observations and caveats: Among the lowest levels of clonal expansion were found in partial responders at 0.1-3.0 mg/kg. Also showing low normalized T-cell clonal expansion were some of the nonresponders.

No patient had autoimmune disease or received systemic immunosuppression. CDR1 is MNHEY, CDR2 SMNVEV, per germline (reference sequence). Trimming took 5 bases from V and 3 from J; bases not matched to a gene: 7. CDR3 length equals 14 residues. Data came from immunoSEQ multiplex PCR; TCRdb stores just in-frame clones and leaves some out. The table includes around 69,000 clones, roughly nine tenths detected once. This clonotype was sampled from an adult with an advanced solid tumor such as melanoma, head and neck, liver or kidney cancer. The rearrangement links TRBV27 to TRBJ2-7, with TRBD1 matching over 7 bases. The sequences come from CD4+ or CD8+ T cells sorted from blood, collected in a trial of the OX40 agonist ivuxolimab. This CDR3 reads CASSPTTGLYEQYF. The CDR3 bases are TGTGCCAGCAGTCCCACGACAGGGCTCTACGAGCAGTACTTC.